This is a list of T cell receptor beta chains from one sample in a study of T cell responses to AZD1222 COVID-19 vaccine. Using immunoSEQ multiplex PCR, the repertoire was profiled, and TCRdb retains in-frame clones only, with some absent. The table includes nearly 110,000 clones, about nine tenths detected once. Sequences were derived from peripheral blood, sampled 28 days after the second AZD1222 dose. These receptor sequences come from an adult who received the AZD1222 COVID-19 vaccine. Each CDR3 is given with its conserved first and last residue. D genes are given only for firm matches. Clone size is not always given. Where it is, it says once, few, many or a class for expanded clones.

j_call: TRBJ2-2
d_call: -
v_call: TRBV11-3
clone_size: once
cdr3_nt: TGTGCCAGCAGCTTAGAAGAAAACACCGGGGAGCTGTTTTTT
cdr3_aa: CASSLEENTGELFF

j_call: TRBJ1-2
d_call: TRBD1
v_call: TRBV6-5
clone_size: -
cdr3_nt: TGTGCCAGCAGTTTGAGGACAGGGGCAAATAACTATGGCTACACCTTC
cdr3_aa: CASSLRTGANNYGYTF

j_call: TRBJ1-5
d_call: -
v_call: TRBV15
clone_size: -
cdr3_nt: TGTGCCACCAATGTAAGGGGAACTGATCAGCCCCAGCATTTT
cdr3_aa: CATNVRGTDQPQHF

j_call: TRBJ1-1
d_call: -
v_call: TRBV4-2
clone_size: -
cdr3_nt: TGTGCCAGCAGCCCTTCAGACAGGAACACTGAAGCTTTCTTT
cdr3_aa: CASSPSDRNTEAFF

j_call: TRBJ1-2
d_call: TRBD1
v_call: TRBV5-4
clone_size: -
cdr3_nt: TGTGCCAGCAGCTTCTCCGGGACAGGATTGTATGGCTACACCTTC
cdr3_aa: CASSFSGTGLYGYTF

j_call: TRBJ2-5
d_call: -
v_call: TRBV6-2/TRBV6-3
clone_size: -
cdr3_nt: TGTGCCAGCAGTCCCACCTGGGGGGCCGGAGAGACCCAGTACTTC
cdr3_aa: CASSPTWGAGETQYF

j_call: TRBJ2-7
d_call: -
v_call: TRBV12-3/TRBV12-4
clone_size: -
cdr3_nt: TGTGCCAGCGGCCCAGGCACCTACGAGCAGTACTTC
cdr3_aa: CASGPGTYEQYF

j_call: TRBJ1-6
d_call: -
v_call: TRBV9
clone_size: once
cdr3_nt: TGTGCCAGCAGGAGGGGGACGGATCATTCACCCCTCCACTTT
cdr3_aa: CASRRGTDHSPLHF

j_call: TRBJ1-3
d_call: TRBD1
v_call: TRBV7-2
clone_size: -
cdr3_nt: TGTGCCAGCAGCGGGACAGGGGGCGCGGACACCATATATTTT
cdr3_aa: CASSGTGGADTIYF

j_call: TRBJ2-3
d_call: -
v_call: TRBV7-2
clone_size: -
cdr3_nt: TGTGCCAGCAGCTCCGTTCTAGCGTTAGATACGCAGTATTTT
cdr3_aa: CASSSVLALDTQYF

j_call: TRBJ1-1
d_call: -
v_call: TRBV7-9
clone_size: -
cdr3_nt: TGTGCCAGCAGCGATCAGAGGGGAATGAACACTGAAGCTTTCTTT
cdr3_aa: CASSDQRGMNTEAFF

j_call: TRBJ2-3
d_call: -
v_call: TRBV9
clone_size: -
cdr3_nt: TGTGCCAGCAGCGTTAACTTGGGGTGGGCTAGCACAGATACGCAGTATTTT
cdr3_aa: CASSVNLGWASTDTQYF

j_call: TRBJ1-2
d_call: -
v_call: TRBV6-4
clone_size: -
cdr3_nt: TGTGCCAGCAGCTTACAGCACCTAGGGAACTATGGCTACACCTTC
cdr3_aa: CASSLQHLGNYGYTF

j_call: TRBJ2-7
d_call: -
v_call: TRBV3-1/TRBV3-2
clone_size: -
cdr3_nt: TGTGCCAGCAGCCCCTTAGGACACTCGTCAATCTACGAGCAGTACTTC
cdr3_aa: CASSPLGHSSIYEQYF

j_call: TRBJ2-2
d_call: TRBD2
v_call: TRBV7-9
clone_size: -
cdr3_nt: TGTGCCAGCAGCTCACTAGCGGTTAACACCGGGGAGCTGTTTTTT
cdr3_aa: CASSSLAVNTGELFF

j_call: TRBJ1-5
d_call: -
v_call: TRBV19
clone_size: once
cdr3_nt: TGTGCCAGTAGAAAAGGGGGAGGGTCTGATCAGCCCCAGCATTTT
cdr3_aa: CASRKGGGSDQPQHF

j_call: TRBJ2-1
d_call: TRBD2
v_call: TRBV4-1
clone_size: -
cdr3_nt: TGCGCCAGCAGTTCTCAACTAGCGGGGTCCTACAATGAGCAGTTCTTC
cdr3_aa: CASSSQLAGSYNEQFF

j_call: TRBJ2-2
d_call: -
v_call: TRBV18
clone_size: -
cdr3_nt: TGTGCCAGCGGCGAACTCTCGAACACCGGGGAGCTGTTTTTT
cdr3_aa: CASGELSNTGELFF

j_call: TRBJ2-1
d_call: TRBD2
v_call: TRBV5-4
clone_size: -
cdr3_nt: TGTGCCAGCAGCCCGGGACTAGCGGGGATGTACAATGAGCAGTTCTTC
cdr3_aa: CASSPGLAGMYNEQFF

j_call: TRBJ1-1
d_call: -
v_call: TRBV19
clone_size: -
cdr3_nt: TGTGCCAGAAACCTGGTCAGCCTGAACACTGAAGCTTTCTTT
cdr3_aa: CARNLVSLNTEAFF

j_call: TRBJ2-1
d_call: -
v_call: TRBV11-2
clone_size: -
cdr3_nt: TGTGCCAGCAGCTTCGGACAGTTATACAATGAGCAGTTCTTC
cdr3_aa: CASSFGQLYNEQFF

j_call: TRBJ2-7
d_call: -
v_call: TRBV5-8
clone_size: few
cdr3_nt: TGTGCCAGCAGCCATTACTACGAGCAGTACTTC
cdr3_aa: CASSHYYEQYF

j_call: TRBJ2-5
d_call: -
v_call: TRBV4-2
clone_size: -
cdr3_nt: TGTGCCAGCAGCCAAGGTTCCGGGACTTACCTTACTGCTCAAGAGACCCAGTACTTC
cdr3_aa: CASSQGSGTYLTAQETQYF

j_call: TRBJ2-7
d_call: -
v_call: TRBV29-1
clone_size: once
cdr3_nt: TGCAGCGTGAGTGACCAGTACGAGCAGTACTTC
cdr3_aa: CSVSDQYEQYF

j_call: TRBJ1-5
d_call: TRBD1
v_call: TRBV6-2/TRBV6-3
clone_size: -
cdr3_nt: TGTGCCAGCAGTTGGGACAGGGATCAGCCCCAGCATTTT
cdr3_aa: CASSWDRDQPQHF

j_call: TRBJ1-1
d_call: TRBD1
v_call: TRBV7-2
clone_size: -
cdr3_nt: TGTGCCAGCGCCCCGAGGGGGACAGGGGCCCTCCCTGAAGCTTTCTTT
cdr3_aa: CASAPRGTGALPEAFF

j_call: TRBJ2-3
d_call: TRBD2
v_call: TRBV2
clone_size: -
cdr3_nt: TGTGCCAGCTGCCTAGCGGGGGGGCCGAACACAGATACGCAGTATTTT
cdr3_aa: CASCLAGGPNTDTQYF

j_call: TRBJ2-7
d_call: -
v_call: TRBV7-2
clone_size: -
cdr3_nt: TGTGCCAGCAGCAGTAGTGGGGGCGCGGGAGCCGAGCAGTACTTC
cdr3_aa: CASSSSGGAGAEQYF

j_call: TRBJ1-2
d_call: -
v_call: TRBV20-1
clone_size: -
cdr3_nt: TGCAGTGCTAGTACTTCTCAGGGCTACACCTTC
cdr3_aa: CSASTSQGYTF

j_call: TRBJ2-1
d_call: -
v_call: TRBV3-1/TRBV3-2
clone_size: once
cdr3_nt: TGTGCCAGCAGCCAAGATCACAACTTCGCTGAGCAGTTCTTC
cdr3_aa: CASSQDHNFAEQFF